This TCR beta chain stems from a study of control samples from healthy donors and cancer patients. About this clone: The junction differs from germline at one of its ends, possibly a read error.

Clones were read by immunoSEQ multiplex PCR, and TCRdb kept only the in-frame ones, dropping some. The table has around 170,000 clones, 70% to 90% seen once. Germline V lookup: CDR1 SSHAT, CDR2 FNYEAQ (reference sequence). The CDR3 extends over 15 amino acids. Sequenced: blood. The chain uses TRBV7-7 and TRBJ1-2; 8 bases are shared with TRBD1. This receptor was taken from a woman aged 30 to 39 in good health. In nucleotides, the CDR3 is TGTGCTAGCAGCTTAGCGGAGCAGGGGGCAGGTGGCTACACCTTC. As protein: CASSLAEQGAGGYTF.